The rows below give T cell receptor beta chains drawn from one sample of a study of CD8 T cells in ankylosing spondylitis. TCRdb redid the calling of the 5' RACE reads with MiXCR, one entry per CDR3 protein. The sample has hundreds of thousands of distinct CDR3 sequences; roughly 8.2% are singletons. The sample was blood, either unsorted or a sorted T cell fraction (not recorded which). The receptor source for this set is a female donor with ankylosing spondylitis or in good health (not recorded which). CDR3s include the opening cysteine and the closing phenylalanine or tryptophan. D genes are given only for firm matches. The size of a clone is reported for some rows only, either as once, few or many, or as a class for expanded clones.

cdr3_aa: CASSQDVGDVYGYTF; cdr3_nt: TGCGCCAGCAGCCAAGATGTCGGAGATGTCTATGGCTACACCTTC; j_call: TRBJ1-2; v_call: TRBV4-3; d_call: NA; clone_size: many
cdr3_aa: CASSPLVSNQPQYF; cdr3_nt: TGTGCCAGCAGTCCCTTGGTGAGCAATCAGCCCCAGTATTTT; j_call: TRBJ2-3; v_call: TRBV6-2/TRBV6-3; d_call: NA; clone_size: NA
cdr3_aa: CATRSPGLAVYRGSSYEQYF; cdr3_nt: TGTGCCACCAGAAGCCCGGGACTAGCGGTCTACAGGGGGTCCTCCTACGAGCAGTACTTC; j_call: TRBJ2-7; v_call: TRBV15; d_call: TRBD2; clone_size: many
cdr3_aa: CASSFHRGKGYTF; cdr3_nt: TGTGCCAGCAGTTTCCACAGGGGAAAGGGCTACACCTTC; j_call: TRBJ1-2; v_call: TRBV12-3/TRBV12-4; d_call: TRBD1; clone_size: many
cdr3_aa: CASSQDGLGYTF; cdr3_nt: TGTGCCAGCAGCCAAGACGGACTGGGCTACACCTTC; j_call: TRBJ1-2; v_call: TRBV7-2; d_call: NA; clone_size: few
cdr3_aa: CSAEPGQGVKTQYF; cdr3_nt: TGCAGCGCGGAACCGGGACAGGGGGTGAAGACCCAGTACTTC; j_call: TRBJ2-5; v_call: TRBV29-1; d_call: TRBD1; clone_size: many
cdr3_aa: CASITPSARTEAFF; cdr3_nt: TGTGCCAGCATTACCCCCTCGGCCAGGACTGAAGCTTTCTTT; j_call: TRBJ1-1; v_call: TRBV28; d_call: NA; clone_size: few
cdr3_aa: CASRDSGGYNEQFF; cdr3_nt: TGTGCCAGCAGGGATAGCGGGGGATACAATGAGCAGTTCTTC; j_call: TRBJ2-1; v_call: TRBV7-9; d_call: TRBD2; clone_size: many
cdr3_aa: CASSLSGGPSDTQYF; cdr3_nt: TGTGCCAGCAGCTTATCAGGGGGACCGTCAGATACGCAGTATTTT; j_call: TRBJ2-3; v_call: TRBV7-9; d_call: TRBD1; clone_size: few
cdr3_aa: CASSLDLPDSLLNYGYTF; cdr3_nt: TGTGCCAGCAGCTTAGATCTCCCCGACAGTCTCCTGAACTATGGCTACACCTTC; j_call: TRBJ1-2; v_call: TRBV11-2; d_call: NA; clone_size: NA
cdr3_aa: CAISEYGREDGYTF; cdr3_nt: TGTGCCATCAGTGAGTATGGCAGGGAGGATGGCTACACCTTC; j_call: TRBJ1-2; v_call: TRBV10-3; d_call: NA; clone_size: many
cdr3_aa: CASSLVGTGSYEQYF; cdr3_nt: TGCGCCAGCAGCTTGGTTGGGACGGGTTCCTACGAGCAGTACTTC; j_call: TRBJ2-7; v_call: TRBV5-1; d_call: NA; clone_size: many
cdr3_aa: CASSVGGADGDTQYF; cdr3_nt: TGTGCCAGCAGCGTAGGAGGGGCCGACGGGGATACGCAGTATTTT; j_call: TRBJ2-3; v_call: TRBV9; d_call: NA; clone_size: many
cdr3_aa: CSVGLRTGELFF; cdr3_nt: TGCAGCGTTGGGCTTCGGACCGGGGAGCTGTTTTTT; j_call: TRBJ2-2; v_call: TRBV29-1; d_call: NA; clone_size: many
cdr3_aa: CSVEGLSAPYEQYF; cdr3_nt: TGCAGCGTTGAGGGGTTGTCAGCACCCTACGAGCAGTACTTC; j_call: TRBJ2-7; v_call: TRBV29-1; d_call: NA; clone_size: many
cdr3_aa: CASSDGGRATDTQYF; cdr3_nt: TGTGCCAGCAGTGACGGCGGGAGGGCCACAGATACGCAGTATTTT; j_call: TRBJ2-3; v_call: TRBV25-1; d_call: TRBD2; clone_size: many
cdr3_aa: CASTPASGRAYNEQFF; cdr3_nt: TGTGCCAGCACCCCAGCTAGCGGGAGGGCCTACAATGAGCAGTTCTTC; j_call: TRBJ2-1; v_call: TRBV7-2; d_call: TRBD2; clone_size: many
cdr3_aa: CASSPGTAYQETQYF; cdr3_nt: TGTGCCAGCAGCCCCGGGACAGCGTACCAAGAGACCCAGTACTTC; j_call: TRBJ2-5; v_call: TRBV11-3; d_call: TRBD1; clone_size: few
cdr3_aa: CASSEITSSNQPQHF; cdr3_nt: TGTGCCAGCAGTGAAATTACATCTAGCAATCAGCCCCAGCATTTT; j_call: TRBJ1-5; v_call: TRBV6-1; d_call: NA; clone_size: many
cdr3_aa: CASSKNRRKGTYEQYF; cdr3_nt: TGTGCCAGCAGCAAGAATAGGAGAAAGGGCACCTACGAGCAGTACTTC; j_call: TRBJ2-7; v_call: TRBV21-1; d_call: NA; clone_size: NA
cdr3_aa: CATSSSRGGFVRDEQFF; cdr3_nt: TGTGCCACCAGCTCGTCGAGGGGGGGATTTGTTAGGGATGAGCAGTTCTTC; j_call: TRBJ2-1; v_call: TRBV15; d_call: NA; clone_size: many
cdr3_aa: CASSFSRIYEQYF; cdr3_nt: TGTGCCAGCAGCTTCTCAAGGATCTACGAGCAGTACTTC; j_call: TRBJ2-7; v_call: TRBV5-4; d_call: NA; clone_size: many
cdr3_aa: CSARPSDRGLYEQYF; cdr3_nt: TGCAGTGCTAGACCGTCGGACAGGGGACTGTACGAGCAGTACTTC; j_call: TRBJ2-7; v_call: TRBV20-1; d_call: TRBD1; clone_size: few
cdr3_aa: CTSSFILRASYEQYF; cdr3_nt: TGTACCAGCAGTTTCATTCTGCGCGCGTCCTACGAGCAGTACTTC; j_call: TRBJ2-7; v_call: TRBV12-3/TRBV12-4; d_call: NA; clone_size: once
cdr3_aa: CASSSPTYNEQFF; cdr3_nt: TGTGCCAGCAGCTCCCCTACCTACAATGAGCAGTTCTTC; j_call: TRBJ2-1; v_call: TRBV7-6; d_call: NA; clone_size: many
cdr3_aa: CSVRQGVFTFF; cdr3_nt: TGCAGTGTCCGACAGGGAGTATTTACTTTCTTT; j_call: TRBJ1-1; v_call: TRBV20-1; d_call: TRBD1; clone_size: many
cdr3_aa: CASSSRSANTEAFF; cdr3_nt: TGTGCCAGCAGCTCCCGCAGCGCAAACACTGAAGCTTTCTTT; j_call: TRBJ1-1; v_call: TRBV7-2; d_call: NA; clone_size: many
cdr3_aa: CSALGGSSYEQYF; cdr3_nt: TGCAGTGCCCTTGGGGGGAGCTCCTACGAGCAGTACTTC; j_call: TRBJ2-7; v_call: TRBV20-1; d_call: NA; clone_size: many
cdr3_aa: CASSPPGGEQYF; cdr3_nt: TGTGCCAGCAGCCCTCCCGGAGGCGAGCAGTACTTC; j_call: TRBJ2-7; v_call: TRBV9; d_call: NA; clone_size: NA